The 25 T cell receptor beta chains presented below share a single source sample, sequenced in a study of blood T cells in healthy people across ages. A second PCR of roughly 7 to 11 cycles used a sample-barcoded 5' primer and a J-beta primer mix. TCRdb re-analysed the 5' RACE reads in MiXCR, keeping a single row per CDR3 protein. The sample has about 1,400,000 distinct CDR3 sequences; 40% to 50% are singletons. What was sequenced was blood. These receptors originate from a young woman in good health.

The rearrangement uses TRBV6-5 and TRBJ2-1; D unresolved. The J call may be faulty, since TRBJ2-7 better matches the DNA end. Germline CDR1 reads MNHEY; CDR2 reads SVGAGI. The CDR3 is 16 amino acids. The CDR3 protein is CASSPTQAGSYNEQYF. CDR3 in DNA: TGTGCCAGCAGTCCCACCCAGGCAGGCTCCTACAATGAGCAGTACTTC.

Details on this clonotype: An end of the junction does not agree with germline; a read error may underlie this. The chain carries TRBV29-1 and TRBJ2-5, with D perhaps matching TRBD1 (8 bases). Looked up from germline, CDR1 is SQVTM and CDR2 is ANQGSEA. The CDR3 spans 12 residues. CDR3 amino acids: CTTGGDQETQYF. The CDR3 DNA reads as TGCACCACAGGGGGGGACCAGGAGACCCAGTACTTC.

This clonotype was seen only a few times. V and J are TRBV7-8 and TRBJ2-5; the D gene is possibly TRBD2 (7 bases). Deletions cut 0 bases from V and 5 bases from J, with 19 bases between. The CDR3 consists of 17 residues. The V gene's germline CDR1 is SGHVS and CDR2 FQNEAQ. The CDR3 here is CASSLAGGASSRETQYF. CDR3 DNA sequence: TGTGCCAGCAGCTTAGCAGGGGGGGCCTCATCACGGGAGACCCAGTACTTC.

The chain carries TRBV2 and TRBJ2-7, with a weak D call TRBD2 (5 bases). The CDR3 contains 15 residues. In germline, CDR1 is SNHLY, CDR2 FYNNEI. Trimming removed 3 bases at V and 7 bases at J, with 19 bases between. The DNA of the CDR3 is TGTGCCAGCAGTGACCCCGGGGATACTTACAATGAGCAGTACTTC. Encoded protein: CASSDPGDTYNEQYF. Drawing the rest from reference TRBV2 and TRBJ2-7, the complete variable domain is EPEVTQTPSHQVTQMGQEVILRCVPISNHLYFYWYRQILGQKVEFLVSFYNNEISEKSEIFDDQFSVERPDGSNFTLKIRSTKLEDSAMYFCASSDPGDTYNEQYFGPGTRLTVT.

With regard to this clonotype: A read error may account for a junction end that differs from germline. The V gene is TRBV7-9, the J gene TRBJ2-1; D unclear. Germline V gene data show CDR1 as SEHNR and CDR2 as FQNEAQ (reference sequence). The CDR3 loop spans 14 amino acids. The CDR3 spells CASSLSSRYSEQFF. CDR3 in DNA: TGTGCCAGCAGCTTAAGTAGCAGATACAGTGAGCAGTTCTTC.

This clonotype was observed once. The CDR3 DNA reads as TGTGCCAGCAGTTACCCTCCAGAGACAGGGGAAAACGAGCAGTACTTC. It codes for CASSYPPETGENEQYF. V gene TRBV6-6 combines with J gene TRBJ2-7; 8 bases are a match to TRBD1. The CDR3 extends over 16 amino acids. Trimming took 2 bases from V and 5 from J; bases not matched to a gene: 11. Germline loops: CDR1 MNHNY, CDR2 SVGAGI (reference sequence).

This chain connects TRBV7-6 to TRBJ1-5; unclear D gene. Germline loops: CDR1 SGHVS, CDR2 FNYEAQ. CDR3 length: 13 residues. Trimming pared 3 bases from V and 7 bases from J, leaving 10 bases between. The CDR3 nucleotides are TGTGCCAGCAGCTTTTCACATGGCCAGCCCCAGCATTTT. Translation gives CASSFSHGQPQHF. Full variable domain (missing parts from reference TRBV7-6 and TRBJ1-5): GAGVSQSPRYKVTKRGQDVALRCDPISGHVSLYWYRQALGQGPEFLTYFNYEAQQDKSGLPNDRFSAERPEGSISTLTIQRTEQRDSAMYRCASSFSHGQPQHFGDGTRLSIL.

This clonotype was counted a few times. This chain joins TRBV3-1 and TRBJ2-3; 7 bases agree with TRBD2. The CDR3 is made up of 16 amino acids. V shed 4 bases and J 4 bases; nucleotides not matched to a gene: 11. The germline V gene has CDR1 LGHDT and CDR2 YNNKEL (reference sequence). The CDR3 here is CASSRSGLLISDTQYF. CDR3 bases: TGTGCCAGCAGCCGGTCGGGACTACTGATCTCAGATACGCAGTATTTT.

The V call is TRBV4-1, the J call TRBJ2-5; possible D gene TRBD2, 6 bases. Deletions cut 4 bases from V and 11 bases from J, with 23 bases between. There are 15 residues in the CDR3. Germline V CDR1 and CDR2: MGHRA, YSYEKL. CDR3 loop: CASSPDPTSFNEQYF. The CDR3 nucleotides read TGCGCCAGCAGCCCCGACCCGACTAGTTTCAATGAGCAGTACTTC.

As for this clonotype: A much larger clonotype is one base distant, so this may be a read error. The gene calls are TRBV5-1 and TRBJ2-1; D gene ambiguous. TRBJ2-7 matches the DNA end more closely, so the J call is doubtful. Germline CDR1 reads SGHRS; CDR2 reads YFSETQ. This CDR3 comprises 14 residues. CDR3 nucleotide sequence: TGCGCCAGCAGCTTATCTCTCTCCTACAATGAGCAGTACTTC. Its protein is CASSLSLSYNEQYF.

This rearrangement joins TRBV4-1 to TRBJ2-1; 11 nucleotides agree with TRBD2. Per germline, CDR1 MGHRA and CDR2 YSYEKL. There are 17 residues in the CDR3. V lost 1 base, J lost 1 base, and 3 bases stayed unmatched. CDR3 in DNA: TGCGCCAGCAGCCAAGGACTAGCGGGACAGTCCTACAATGAGCAGTTCTTC. Protein: CASSQGLAGQSYNEQFF.

This clonotype showed up just a few times. J is TRBJ2-1 and V is TRBV18; 11 bases fit TRBD2. CDR1 and CDR2 from the germline V gene are KGHSH and LQKENI. V lost 1 base to trimming and J lost 6 bases; unmatched junction nucleotides: 5. This CDR3 is 16 amino acids long. CDR3 residues: CASSPLLAGEFNEQFF. The CDR3 DNA is TGTGCCAGCTCACCACTACTAGCGGGAGAATTCAATGAGCAGTTCTTC. The full variable domain, rest sourced from reference TRBV18 and TRBJ2-1, is NAGVMQNPRHLVRRRGQEARLRCSPMKGHSHVYWYRQLPEEGLKFMVYLQKENIIDESGMPKERFSAEFPKEGPSILRIQQVVRGDSAAYFCASSPLLAGEFNEQFFGPGTRLTVL.

There are a few counts of this clonotype. This chain uses TRBV2 with TRBJ1-5; 7 nucleotides match TRBD1. Germline V lookup: CDR1 SNHLY, CDR2 FYNNEI. The CDR3 extends over 15 amino acids. Losses at the gene ends were 5 bases for V and 4 bases for J; bases not matched to a gene: 8. CDR3 coding DNA: TGTGCCAGCAGTACCCAGGGACAGTCTAATCAGCCCCAGCATTTT. This translates into CASSTQGQSNQPQHF.

The chain uses TRBV7-9 and TRBJ2-5; 9 positions agree with TRBD1. The J call may not be correct, given that the DNA end is closer to TRBJ2-7. CDR3 length: 15 amino acids. The germline gives CDR1 SEHNR, CDR2 FQNEAQ (reference sequence). This CDR3 is CASSLAGTGPSEQYF. DNA for the CDR3: TGTGCCAGCAGCTTAGCCGGGACAGGGCCCTCCGAGCAGTACTTC.

The V and J genes are TRBV14 and TRBJ2-1; D gene unclear. The CDR3 covers 14 residues. The germline CDR1 and CDR2 sequences are SGHDN and FVKESK. Trimming pared 4 bases from V and 0 bases from J, leaving 7 bases between. The CDR3 region is CASSPLFSYNEQFF. The CDR3 coding sequence is TGTGCCAGCAGCCCCCTATTCTCCTACAATGAGCAGTTCTTC.

On this clonotype itself: The conserved phenylalanine or tryptophan is not found at the CDR3 terminus, so this likely reflects a read error. J is TRBJ2-1 and V is TRBV15; D is unresolved. The V gene's germline CDR1 is LNHNV and CDR2 YYDKDF (reference sequence). The germline V and J ends were trimmed by 0 bases and 1 base, with 16 bases remaining between them. CDR3 length: 18 amino acids. This CDR3 reads CATSRDRVSGLSYNEQFL. The CDR3 DNA sequence: TGTGCCACCAGCAGAGATAGGGTTTCCGGGCTATCCTACAATGAGCAGTTCCTC.

This chain connects TRBV28 to TRBJ2-4; the D gene is possibly TRBD1 (5 bases). The end of the DNA aligns better with TRBJ2-7, so the J call may be wrong. This CDR3 is 16 amino acids long. Germline V gene sequence: CDR1 MDHEN, CDR2 SYDVKM. CDR3 DNA sequence: TGTGCCAGCAGTCCAGATACGGCAGGGTCGAGCTACGAGCAGTACTTC. It codes for CASSPDTAGSSYEQYF.

V gene TRBV10-3 combines with J gene TRBJ2-2; 8 bases agree with TRBD2. V shed 2 bases, J shed 4 bases, and the junction held 6 bases outside the gene matches. This CDR3 spans 16 amino acids. Germline CDR1 is ENHRY and CDR2 is SYGVKD. The CDR3 coding sequence is TGTGCCATCAGTGAGGCTAAACTAGCGGTCACCGGGGAGCTGTTTTTT. Translating it yields CAISEAKLAVTGELFF.

The CDR3 is CSARSPVTVPEQYF. In nucleotides, the CDR3 is TGCAGTGCTAGATCCCCTGTGACAGTTCCCGAGCAGTACTTC. The chain links TRBV20-1 to TRBJ2-7; possible D gene TRBD1, 5 bases. The CDR3 extends over 14 amino acids. Per the germline V gene, CDR1 is DFQATT and CDR2 is SNEGSKA (reference sequence). The V end lost 2 bases, the J end lost 6 bases, and 17 bases lay between the germline ends.

This chain connects TRBV5-1 to TRBJ1-1; weak D call: TRBD1 (6 bases). CDR1 and CDR2 from the germline V gene are SGHRS and YFSETQ. This CDR3 has 12 amino acids. V was pared by 0 bases and J by 10 bases, with 10 bases between. The CDR3 loop is CASSLDTGLAFF. CDR3 nucleotides: TGCGCCAGCAGCTTGGATACAGGGTTAGCTTTCTTT.

This clonotype was found a few times. V gene TRBV12-3 or TRBV12-4 combines with J gene TRBJ2-5; no firm D call. Between the trimmed V and J ends, which lost 3 bases and 5 bases, there was a span of 10 bases. The CDR3 has 13 amino acids. CDR3 loop: CASSFPLRETQYF. The CDR3 coding sequence is TGTGCCAGCAGTTTCCCCCTTCGGGAGACCCAGTACTTC.

The chain combines TRBV9 with TRBJ1-2, with a weak D call TRBD1 (5 bases). Trimming pared 0 bases from V and 7 bases from J, leaving 7 bases between. The CDR3 totals 12 residues. Germline assignment: CDR1 SGDLS and CDR2 YYNGEE. CDR3 region: CASSVERGGYTF. The DNA of the CDR3 is TGTGCCAGCAGCGTAGAGAGGGGTGGCTACACCTTC. Using reference TRBV9 and TRBJ1-2 for the parts outside the CDR3, the full variable domain is DSGVTQTPKHLITATGQRVTLRCSPRSGDLSVYWYQQSLDQGLQFLIQYYNGEERAKGNILERFSAQQFPDLHSELNLSSLELGDSALYFCASSVERGGYTFGSGTRLTVV.

This clonotype was detected once. The rearrangement uses TRBV7-6 and TRBJ2-1, with D possibly TRBD1 on 5 matching bases. V was pared by 5 bases and J by 11 bases, with 19 bases between. The CDR3 contains 14 residues. The V gene's germline CDR1 is SGHVS and CDR2 FNYEAQ. This chain's CDR3 is CASSPSRLQEKQFF. DNA of the CDR3: TGTGCCAGCAGCCCCAGTAGGTTACAGGAAAAGCAGTTCTTC.

The table lists this clonotype with many counts. One junction end does not reproduce the germline sequence, and a read error may be involved. The chain recombines TRBV5-1 with TRBJ2-3; 9 bases are shared with TRBD2. The CDR3 is 14 residues long. Germline assignment: CDR1 SGHRS and CDR2 YFSETQ. CDR3 coding DNA: TGTGCCAGCAGCTTGGGACTAGCCTCCGATACGCAGTATTTT. This encodes CASSLGLASDTQYF.

The genes are TRBV27 and TRBJ2-1, with 8 positions matching TRBD1. Germline V gene data show CDR1 as MNHEY and CDR2 as SMNVEV (reference sequence). The CDR3 length is 13 residues. V gave up 5 bases and J gave up 7 bases; unmatched junction bases: 4. As DNA, the CDR3 is TGTGCCAGCAGTACATGGACAGGGAATGAGCAGTTCTTC. Protein sequence: CASSTWTGNEQFF.